The 2 T cell receptor beta chains presented below share a single source sample, sequenced in a study of OX40 agonist ivuxolimab in advanced cancers. Measured with immunoSEQ multiplex PCR; TCRdb has only the in-frame clones, and not every one. The data hold tens of thousands of clones, with approximately 89% observed a single time. The material was CD4+ or CD8+ T cells sorted from blood, obtained in a trial of the OX40 agonist ivuxolimab. The source is an adult with an advanced solid tumor such as melanoma, head and neck, liver or kidney cancer.

The chain combines TRBV4-1 with TRBJ2-1; TRBD2 aligns across 8 bases. This CDR3 has 20 residues. The V gene end was trimmed by 2 bases and the J gene end by 0 bases; junction bases not matched to a gene: 15. From germline, CDR1 is MGHRA and CDR2 YSYEKL. The CDR3 sequence: CASSQFQGLVRGSSYNEQFF. The DNA of the CDR3 is TGCGCCAGCAGCCAATTCCAGGGACTAGTCAGAGGTAGCTCCTACAATGAGCAGTTCTTC.

This chain's CDR3 is CASSFYPGQETQYF. In DNA, the CDR3 is TGTGCCAGCAGTTTCTATCCCGGGCAAGAGACCCAGTACTTC. V usage is TRBV28 and J usage is TRBJ2-5; D is uncertain. Germline V CDR1 and CDR2: MDHEN, SYDVKM. The V gene lost 3 bases and the J gene lost 2 bases, with 10 bases spanning the gap. This CDR3 has 14 residues.